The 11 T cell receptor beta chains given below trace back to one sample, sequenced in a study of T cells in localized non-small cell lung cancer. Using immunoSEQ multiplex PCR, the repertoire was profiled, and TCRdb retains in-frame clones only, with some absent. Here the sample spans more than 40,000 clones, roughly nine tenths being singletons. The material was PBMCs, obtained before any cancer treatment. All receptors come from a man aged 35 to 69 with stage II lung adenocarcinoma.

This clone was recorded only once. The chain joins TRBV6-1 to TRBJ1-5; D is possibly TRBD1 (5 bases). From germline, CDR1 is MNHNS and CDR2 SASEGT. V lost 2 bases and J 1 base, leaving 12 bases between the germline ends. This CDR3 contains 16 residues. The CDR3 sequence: CASSERGTPSNQPQHF. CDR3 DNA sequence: TGTGCCAGCAGTGAACGAGGGACTCCAAGCAATCAGCCCCAGCATTTT.

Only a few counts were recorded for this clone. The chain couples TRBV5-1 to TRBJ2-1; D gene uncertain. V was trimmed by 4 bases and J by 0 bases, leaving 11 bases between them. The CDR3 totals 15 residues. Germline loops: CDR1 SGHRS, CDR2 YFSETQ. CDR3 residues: CASSPDLSSYNEQFF. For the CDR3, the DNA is TGCGCCAGCAGCCCCGACCTGAGCTCCTACAATGAGCAGTTCTTC. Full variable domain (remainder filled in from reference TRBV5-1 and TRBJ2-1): KAGVTQTPRYLIKTRGQQVTLSCSPISGHRSVSWYQQTPGQGLQFLFEYFSETQRNKGNFPGRFSGRQFSNSRSEMNVSTLELGDSALYLCASSPDLSSYNEQFFGPGTRLTVL.

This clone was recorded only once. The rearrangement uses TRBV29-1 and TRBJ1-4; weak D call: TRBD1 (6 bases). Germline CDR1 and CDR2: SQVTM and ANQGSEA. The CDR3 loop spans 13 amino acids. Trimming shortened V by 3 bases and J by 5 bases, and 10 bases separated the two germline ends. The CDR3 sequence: CSVELGGNEKLFF. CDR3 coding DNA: TGCAGCGTTGAGCTAGGGGGGAATGAAAAACTGTTTTTT.

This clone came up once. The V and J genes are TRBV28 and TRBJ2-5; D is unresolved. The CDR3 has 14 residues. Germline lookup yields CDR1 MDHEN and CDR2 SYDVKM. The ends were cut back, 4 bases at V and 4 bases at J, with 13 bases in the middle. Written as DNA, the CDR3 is TGTGCCAGCAGTTCACCCGGACGAGGAGAGACCCAGTACTTC. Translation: CASSSPGRGETQYF.

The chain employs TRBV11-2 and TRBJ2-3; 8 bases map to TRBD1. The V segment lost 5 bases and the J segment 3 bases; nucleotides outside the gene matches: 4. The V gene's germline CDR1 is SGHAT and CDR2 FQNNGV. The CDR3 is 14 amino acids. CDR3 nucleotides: TGTGCCAGCAGCACGGACAGGGAGACAGATACGCAGTATTTT. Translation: CASSTDRETDTQYF.

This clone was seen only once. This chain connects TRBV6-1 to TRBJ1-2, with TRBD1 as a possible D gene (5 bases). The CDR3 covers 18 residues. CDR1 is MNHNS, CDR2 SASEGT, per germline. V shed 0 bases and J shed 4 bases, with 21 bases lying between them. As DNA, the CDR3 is TGTGCCAGCAGTGAAGCTCTATTCGGGCCAGCTAGGGGCTATGGCTACACCTTC. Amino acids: CASSEALFGPARGYGYTF.

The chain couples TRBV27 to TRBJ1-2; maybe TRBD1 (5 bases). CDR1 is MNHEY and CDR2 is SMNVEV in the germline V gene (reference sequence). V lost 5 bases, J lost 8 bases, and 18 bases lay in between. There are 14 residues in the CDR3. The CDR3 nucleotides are TGTGCCAGCAGTCCAGGCGGGGCGATCCGAGGCTACACCTTC. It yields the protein CASSPGGAIRGYTF.

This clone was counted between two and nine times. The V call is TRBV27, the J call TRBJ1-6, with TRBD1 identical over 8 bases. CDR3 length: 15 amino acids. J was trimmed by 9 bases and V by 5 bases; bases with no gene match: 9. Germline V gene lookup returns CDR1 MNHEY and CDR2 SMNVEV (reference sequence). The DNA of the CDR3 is TGTGCCAGCAGTATCGGACAGGGTTATCGTTCACCCCTCCACTTT. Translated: CASSIGQGYRSPLHF.

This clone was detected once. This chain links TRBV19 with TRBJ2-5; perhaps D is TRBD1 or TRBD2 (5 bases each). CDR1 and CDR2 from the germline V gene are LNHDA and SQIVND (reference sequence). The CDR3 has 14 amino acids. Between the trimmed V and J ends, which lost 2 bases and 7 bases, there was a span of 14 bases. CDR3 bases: TGTGCCAGTAGTATATGGGGTCCGGGGCGGACCCAGTACTTC. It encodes CASSIWGPGRTQYF.

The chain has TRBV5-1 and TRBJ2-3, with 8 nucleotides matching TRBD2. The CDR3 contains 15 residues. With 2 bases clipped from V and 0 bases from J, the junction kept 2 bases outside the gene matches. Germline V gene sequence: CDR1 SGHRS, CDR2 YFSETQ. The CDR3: CASSLLAVSTDTQYF. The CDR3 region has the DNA TGCGCCAGCAGCTTACTAGCGGTTAGCACAGATACGCAGTATTTT.

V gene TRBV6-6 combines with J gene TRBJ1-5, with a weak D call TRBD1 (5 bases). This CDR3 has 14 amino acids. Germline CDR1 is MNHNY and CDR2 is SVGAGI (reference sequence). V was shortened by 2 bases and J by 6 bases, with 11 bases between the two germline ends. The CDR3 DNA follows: TGTGCCAGCAGTTACGCGGGGGACGGTCAGCCCCAGCATTTT. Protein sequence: CASSYAGDGQPQHF.